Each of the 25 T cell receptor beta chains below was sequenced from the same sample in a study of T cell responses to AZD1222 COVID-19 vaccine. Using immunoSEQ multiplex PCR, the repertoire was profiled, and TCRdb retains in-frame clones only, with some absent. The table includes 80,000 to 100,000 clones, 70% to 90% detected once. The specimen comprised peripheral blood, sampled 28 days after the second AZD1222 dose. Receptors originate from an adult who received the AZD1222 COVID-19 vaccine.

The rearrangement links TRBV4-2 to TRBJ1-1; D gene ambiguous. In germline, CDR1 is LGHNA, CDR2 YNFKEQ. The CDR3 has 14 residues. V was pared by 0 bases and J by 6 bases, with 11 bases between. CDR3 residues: CASSQDMETAEAFF. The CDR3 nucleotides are TGTGCCAGCAGCCAAGATATGGAGACGGCTGAAGCTTTCTTT.

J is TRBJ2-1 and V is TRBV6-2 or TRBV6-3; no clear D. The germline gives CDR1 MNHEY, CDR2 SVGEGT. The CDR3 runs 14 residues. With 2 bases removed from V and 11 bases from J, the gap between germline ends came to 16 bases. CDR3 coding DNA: TGTGCCAGCAGTTACCGGCGGTCCCCTGGGCAGCAGTTCTTC. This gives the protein CASSYRRSPGQQFF.

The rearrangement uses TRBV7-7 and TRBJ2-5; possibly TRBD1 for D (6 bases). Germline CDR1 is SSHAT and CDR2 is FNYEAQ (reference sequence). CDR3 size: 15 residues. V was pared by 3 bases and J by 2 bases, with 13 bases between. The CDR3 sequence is CASSFVRGTQETQYF. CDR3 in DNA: TGTGCCAGCAGCTTCGTCAGGGGAACACAAGAGACCCAGTACTTC.

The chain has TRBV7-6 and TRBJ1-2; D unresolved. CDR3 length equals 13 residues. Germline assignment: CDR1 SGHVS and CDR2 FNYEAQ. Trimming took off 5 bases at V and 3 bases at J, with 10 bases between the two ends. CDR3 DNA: TGTGCCAGCAGCACCCGGGGAGACTATGGCTACACCTTC. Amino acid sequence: CASSTRGDYGYTF.

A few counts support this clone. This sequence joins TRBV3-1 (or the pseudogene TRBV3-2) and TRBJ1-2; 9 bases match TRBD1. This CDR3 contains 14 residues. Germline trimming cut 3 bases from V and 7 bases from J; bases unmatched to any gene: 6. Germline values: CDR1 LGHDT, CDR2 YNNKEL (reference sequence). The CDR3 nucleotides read TGTGCCAGCAGCCAGCTGACAGGGGGGGGTGGCTACACCTTC. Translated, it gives CASSQLTGGGGYTF.

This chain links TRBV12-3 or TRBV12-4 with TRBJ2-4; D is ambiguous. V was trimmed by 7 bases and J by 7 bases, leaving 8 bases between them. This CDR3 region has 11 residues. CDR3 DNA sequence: TGTGCCAGCACCCACGGGAACATTCAGTACTTC. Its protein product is CASTHGNIQYF.

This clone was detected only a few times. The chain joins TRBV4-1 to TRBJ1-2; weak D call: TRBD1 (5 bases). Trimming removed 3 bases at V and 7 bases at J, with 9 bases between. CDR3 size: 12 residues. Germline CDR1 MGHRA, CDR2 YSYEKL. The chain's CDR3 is CASSQRGTGYTF. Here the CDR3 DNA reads TGCGCCAGCAGCCAGAGGGGTACTGGCTACACCTTC.

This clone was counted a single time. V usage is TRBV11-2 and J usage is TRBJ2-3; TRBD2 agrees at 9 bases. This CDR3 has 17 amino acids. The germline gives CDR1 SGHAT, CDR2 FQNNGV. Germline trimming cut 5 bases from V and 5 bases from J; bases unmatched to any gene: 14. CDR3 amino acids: CASSRGQAGGGEDTQYF. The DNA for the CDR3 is TGTGCCAGCAGCCGGGGCCAAGCGGGGGGCGGGGAAGATACGCAGTATTTT.

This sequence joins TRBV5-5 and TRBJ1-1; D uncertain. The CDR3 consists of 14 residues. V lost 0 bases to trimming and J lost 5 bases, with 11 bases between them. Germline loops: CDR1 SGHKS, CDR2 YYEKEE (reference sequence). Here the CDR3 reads CASSLEYRYTEAFF. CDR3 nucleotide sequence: TGTGCCAGCAGCTTGGAGTACCGCTATACTGAAGCTTTCTTT. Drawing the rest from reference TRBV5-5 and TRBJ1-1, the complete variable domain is DAGVTQSPTHLIKTRGQQVTLRCSPISGHKSVSWYQQVLGQGPQFIFQYYEKEERGRGNFPDRFSARQFPNYSSELNVNALLLGDSALYLCASSLEYRYTEAFFGQGTRLTVV.

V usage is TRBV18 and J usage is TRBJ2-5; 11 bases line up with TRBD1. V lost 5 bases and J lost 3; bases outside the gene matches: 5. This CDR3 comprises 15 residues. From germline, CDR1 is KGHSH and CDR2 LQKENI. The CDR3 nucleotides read TGTGCCAGCTCATCCGGGACAGGGGGGGAAGAGACCCAGTACTTC. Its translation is CASSSGTGGEETQYF. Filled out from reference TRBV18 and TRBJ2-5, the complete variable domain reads NAGVMQNPRHLVRRRGQEARLRCSPMKGHSHVYWYRQLPEEGLKFMVYLQKENIIDESGMPKERFSAEFPKEGPSILRIQQVVRGDSAAYFCASSSGTGGEETQYFGPGTRLLVL.

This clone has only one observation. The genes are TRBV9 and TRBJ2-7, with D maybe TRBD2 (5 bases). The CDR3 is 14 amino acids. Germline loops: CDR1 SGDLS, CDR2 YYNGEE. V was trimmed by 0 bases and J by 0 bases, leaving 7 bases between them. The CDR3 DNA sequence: TGTGCCAGCAGCGTAGGAGGGATCTCCTACGAGCAGTACTTC. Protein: CASSVGGISYEQYF.

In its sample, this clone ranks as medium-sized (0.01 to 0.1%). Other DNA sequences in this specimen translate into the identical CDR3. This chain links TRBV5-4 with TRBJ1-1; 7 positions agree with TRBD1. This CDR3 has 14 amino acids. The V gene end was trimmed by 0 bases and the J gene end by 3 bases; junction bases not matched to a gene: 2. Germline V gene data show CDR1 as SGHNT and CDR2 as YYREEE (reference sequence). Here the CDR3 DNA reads TGTGCCAGCAGCTTGGGACAGGGATACACTGAAGCTTTCTTT. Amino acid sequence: CASSLGQGYTEAFF.

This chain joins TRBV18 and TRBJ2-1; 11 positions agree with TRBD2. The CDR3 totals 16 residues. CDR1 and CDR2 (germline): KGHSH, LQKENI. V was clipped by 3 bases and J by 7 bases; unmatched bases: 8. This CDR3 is CASSPLAGGARNEQFF. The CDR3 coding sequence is TGTGCCAGCTCACCTTTAGCGGGAGGGGCGCGGAATGAGCAGTTCTTC.

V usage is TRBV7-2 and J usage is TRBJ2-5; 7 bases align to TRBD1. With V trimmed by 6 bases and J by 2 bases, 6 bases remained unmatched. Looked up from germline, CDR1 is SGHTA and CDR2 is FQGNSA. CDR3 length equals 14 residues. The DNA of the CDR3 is TGTGCCAGCAGAACCGGACAGGAGCAAGAGACCCAGTACTTC. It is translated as CASRTGQEQETQYF.

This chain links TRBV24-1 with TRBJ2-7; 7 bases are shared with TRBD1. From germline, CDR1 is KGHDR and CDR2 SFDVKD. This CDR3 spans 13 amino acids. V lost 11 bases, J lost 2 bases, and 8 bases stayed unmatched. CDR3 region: CAIGTADTYEQYF. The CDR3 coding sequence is TGTGCCATCGGGACAGCTGACACCTACGAGCAGTACTTC.

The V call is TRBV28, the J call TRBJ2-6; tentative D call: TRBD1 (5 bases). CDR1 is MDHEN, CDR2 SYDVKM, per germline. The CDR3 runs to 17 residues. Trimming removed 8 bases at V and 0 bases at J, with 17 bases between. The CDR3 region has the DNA TGTGCCAGCGGCCGCGCAGGGCCCGTCTCTGGGGCCAACGTCCTGACTTTC. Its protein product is CASGRAGPVSGANVLTF.

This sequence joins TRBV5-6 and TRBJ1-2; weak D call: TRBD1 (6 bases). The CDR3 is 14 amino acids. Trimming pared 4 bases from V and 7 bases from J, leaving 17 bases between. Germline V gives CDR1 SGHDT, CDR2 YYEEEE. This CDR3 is CASSLGGGAPGYTF. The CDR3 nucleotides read TGTGCCAGCAGCCTCGGAGGGGGGGCTCCTGGCTACACCTTC.

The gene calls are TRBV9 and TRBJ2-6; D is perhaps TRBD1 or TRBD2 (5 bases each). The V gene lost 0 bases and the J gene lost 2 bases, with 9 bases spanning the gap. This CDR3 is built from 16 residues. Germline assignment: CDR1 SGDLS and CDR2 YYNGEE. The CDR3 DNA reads TGTGCCAGCAGCGTAGGAGGGACCGCTGGGGCCAACGTCCTGACTTTC. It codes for CASSVGGTAGANVLTF. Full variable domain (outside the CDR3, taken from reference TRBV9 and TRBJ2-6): DSGVTQTPKHLITATGQRVTLRCSPRSGDLSVYWYQQSLDQGLQFLIQYYNGEERAKGNILERFSAQQFPDLHSELNLSSLELGDSALYFCASSVGGTAGANVLTFGAGSRLTVL.

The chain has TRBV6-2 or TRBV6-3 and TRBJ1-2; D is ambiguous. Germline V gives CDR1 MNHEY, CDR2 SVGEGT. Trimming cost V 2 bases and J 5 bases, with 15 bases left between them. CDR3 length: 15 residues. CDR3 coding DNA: TGTGCCAGCAGTTACCGGGTTGCCGGGGATTATGGCTACACCTTC. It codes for CASSYRVAGDYGYTF.

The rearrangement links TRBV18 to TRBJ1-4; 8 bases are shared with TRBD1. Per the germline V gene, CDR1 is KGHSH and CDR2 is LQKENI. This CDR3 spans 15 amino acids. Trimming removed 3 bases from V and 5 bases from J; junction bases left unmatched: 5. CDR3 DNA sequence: TGTGCCAGCTCACCCGGGACAGGTCGAAATGAAAAACTGTTTTTT. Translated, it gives CASSPGTGRNEKLFF.

CDR3 protein: CASSPRGLTNSNQPQHF. DNA for the CDR3: TGTGCCAGCTCACCCAGGGGCTTAACTAATAGCAATCAGCCCCAGCATTTT. The chain carries TRBV18 and TRBJ1-5; tentatively, D is TRBD1 (6 bases). V gave up 3 bases and J gave up 0 bases, with 15 bases separating them. CDR3 length: 17 amino acids. Germline assignment: CDR1 KGHSH and CDR2 LQKENI.

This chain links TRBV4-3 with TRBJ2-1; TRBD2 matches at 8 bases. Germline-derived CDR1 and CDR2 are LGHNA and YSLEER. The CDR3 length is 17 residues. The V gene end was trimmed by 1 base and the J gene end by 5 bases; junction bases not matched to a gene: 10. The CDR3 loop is CASSQGLSGSFDNEQFF. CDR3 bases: TGCGCCAGCAGCCAAGGATTAAGCGGGAGCTTCGACAATGAGCAGTTCTTC.

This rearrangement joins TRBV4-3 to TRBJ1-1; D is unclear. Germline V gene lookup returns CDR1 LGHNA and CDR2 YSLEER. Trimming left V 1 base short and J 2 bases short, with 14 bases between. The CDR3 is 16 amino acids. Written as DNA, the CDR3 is TGCGCCAGCAGCCAAGTCCTTTACCTTGTAAACACTGAAGCTTTCTTT. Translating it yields CASSQVLYLVNTEAFF.

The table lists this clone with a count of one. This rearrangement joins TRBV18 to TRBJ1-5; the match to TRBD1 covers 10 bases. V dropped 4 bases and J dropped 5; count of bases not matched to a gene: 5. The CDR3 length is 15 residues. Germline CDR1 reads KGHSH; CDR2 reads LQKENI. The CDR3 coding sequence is TGTGCCAGCTCACGAACCGGGACAGGGGATCAGCCCCAGCATTTT. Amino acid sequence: CASSRTGTGDQPQHF.

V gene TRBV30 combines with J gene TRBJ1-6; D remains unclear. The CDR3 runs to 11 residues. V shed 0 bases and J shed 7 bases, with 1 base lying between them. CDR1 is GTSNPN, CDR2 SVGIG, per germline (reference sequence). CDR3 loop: CAWSVNSPLHF. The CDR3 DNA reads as TGTGCCTGGAGTGTAAATTCACCCCTCCACTTT.